This T cell receptor (beta chain) was sequenced for a study of T cell responses to AZD1222 COVID-19 vaccine. Notes on the study in general: Spike-specific TCR breadth rose after two AZD1222 doses, and depth rose as well.

Profiling relied on immunoSEQ multiplex PCR, and the TCRdb table lists in-frame clones only, not all of them. The sample yields approximately 140,000 clones, 90% to 95% seen once. Note on this clone: Its matching antigen is unknown.

Looked up from germline, CDR1 is SGHTA and CDR2 is FQGNSA. V shed 2 bases and J shed 1 base, with 11 bases lying between them. This CDR3 is 15 amino acids long. Sample: peripheral blood, taken on day 0 of MenACWY control vaccination. The chain carries TRBV7-2 and TRBJ2-5, with D perhaps TRBD1 (5 bases). The TCR sequence derives from an adult in good health. The CDR3 region is CASSLKWGSQETQYF. The CDR3 DNA follows: TGTGCCAGCAGCTTAAAATGGGGCTCCCAAGAGACCCAGTACTTC.